This entry is about one TCR beta chain. Only a few counts were recorded for this clonotype. What this receptor recognizes is not known. Base qualities are missing; no much larger clone stands one base away. The record originates from a study of T cells after yellow fever vaccination (dated by TCRdb to about 2019). At the level of the whole study: Libraries from fractions with low cell numbers were prepared with the SMART-Seq v4 Ultra Low Input RNA kit. Blood samples were taken at several timepoints before and after primary and secondary immunization, and bulk PBMC replicates and cell subsets were isolated. To follow T-cell clones before and after primary and booster YFV17D yellow fever vaccination, bulk TCR alpha and beta repertoires were sequenced over time. Two healthy male donors made up the cohort, one aged 18 to 29 years and the other aged 30 to 40 years. Study-wide conclusions, independent of this receptor: Because the study included only a couple of donors, the extent to which the findings can be generalized is limited. After the booster, most clones that had expanded after primary vaccination were detected again (about 97% of CD4 and around nine tenths of CD8), suggesting broad maintenance of memory. A small share of clonotypes was detected in both CD4 and CD8 compartments, with the overlap likely arising from convergent recombination. Computational filtering was needed because FACS-sorted repertoires could contain abundant contaminating clonotypes from the bulk population. Compared with the primary T-cell response, the secondary T-cell response was faster but weaker, reaching its peak on day 5 rather than on day 15.

Interpreted using the paper, the treatment or condition label stands for: live attenuated yellow fever vaccine strain. At each blood-draw timepoint, two biological replicates of bulk PBMCs were obtained. PBMCs were isolated from peripheral blood using a standard Ficoll-Paque protocol. TriZol was used to extract RNA from bulk PBMCs, CD4 and CD8 fractions, and dextramer-positive and dextramer-negative fractions. The instrument given in TCRdb is Illumina NovaSeq 6000. Synthesis of TCR cDNA relied on 5'RACE template switching, a step that introduced a universal primer site along with unique molecular identifiers. Priming for cDNA synthesis came from both the TCR alpha and TCR beta constant segments. Library amplification used two PCR steps, and the second PCR step added sample barcodes and sequencing adapters. Sequencing of libraries was performed on Illumina HiSeq 2500 (2x100 bp) or NovaSeq (2x150 bp). The original pipeline was this. Demultiplexing of reads and collapsing into UMI consensus sequences were performed with MIGEC, and V(D)J alignment was carried out with MiXCR. Vaccine-responding clonotypes were identified with edgeR using replicate PBMC samples, with FDR below 0.01 and a log2 fold change above 5 up to day 15 being required. Each bulk clonotype was labeled CD4 or CD8 based on which sequenced repertoire, CD4 or CD8, contained the clonotype at higher abundance. The public sequencing data were trimmed at Q25 with fastp and processed into clonotypes with MiXCR by TCRdb, which kept only in-frame beta chains. Rows merge per CDR3 protein into single entries with the most common DNA and genes. The V and J calls were not made by the authors but by TCRdb's processing. The sample contains under 350,000 distinct CDR3 sequences, over 3.5% of them found a single time. The leading ten clones occupy around 24% of the sample.

Trimming removed 8 bases from V and 3 bases from J, leaving 7 bases between the germline ends. CDR3 length: 12 amino acids, cysteine to phenylalanine. Only the CDR3 DNA stays, 36 bases, in frame from base 1. Taken from the germline V gene, the CDR1 and CDR2 loops are SNHLY and FYNNEI. Sample: PBMCs, taken 5 days after the yellow fever booster vaccination. The clonotype comes from a young man who received the YFV17D yellow fever vaccine. The chain links TRBV2 with TRBJ2-2, and the D gene may be TRBD2, 5 bases matching. DNA sequence: TGTGCCAGCTTCGGGGACACCGGGGAGCTGTTTTTT. Its protein is CASFGDTGELFF.